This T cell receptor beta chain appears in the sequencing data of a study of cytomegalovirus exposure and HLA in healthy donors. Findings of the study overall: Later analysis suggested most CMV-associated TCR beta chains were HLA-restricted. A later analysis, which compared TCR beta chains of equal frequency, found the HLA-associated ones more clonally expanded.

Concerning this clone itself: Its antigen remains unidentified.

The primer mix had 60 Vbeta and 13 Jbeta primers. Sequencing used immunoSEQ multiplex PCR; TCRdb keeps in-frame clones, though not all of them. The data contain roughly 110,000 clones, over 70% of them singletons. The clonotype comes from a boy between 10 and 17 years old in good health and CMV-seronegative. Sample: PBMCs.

The DNA for the CDR3 is TGTGCCAGCAGCCGCGACAGGGATAAGGATGGCTACACCTTC. As protein: CASSRDRDKDGYTF. V is TRBV6-5 and J is TRBJ1-2; 7 bases match TRBD1. The CDR3 has 14 residues. V shed 6 bases, J shed 6 bases, and the junction held 10 bases outside the gene matches. CDR1 is MNHEY, CDR2 SVGAGI, per germline.